The clone carrying this T cell receptor (beta chain) was picked up many times. The record originates from a study of regulatory T cells in long-lasting Graves disease. Construction of TCR beta libraries relied on iRepertoire HTBI primers and on Arm-PCR targeting CDR3 regions. One entry per CDR3 protein, called by TCRdb with MiXCR from the multiplex PCR reads. The sample includes a few hundred thousand distinct CDR3 sequences, 12% of them seen just once. Stated time point: newly diagnosed GD, antithyroid drugs for less than 3 months. After RNA was extracted from PBMCs, the TCR library was made from it. Patients all came to the study from an endocrinology department in Xi'an, China. In addition, the sample was reused for a study of T cells in Graves' hyperthyroidism and ophthalmopathy.

The TCR originated in a young woman with Graves disease. The specimen comprised peripheral blood mononuclear cells (PBMCs), sampled at new diagnosis, from a patient treated with antithyroid drugs.

The CDR3 here is CAWSGTGSIFGELFF. The CDR3 nucleotides read TGTGCCTGGAGTGGGACAGGATCGATCTTCGGGGAGCTGTTTTTT. The chain employs TRBV30 and TRBJ2-2, with TRBD1 matching over 7 bases. J was trimmed by 7 bases and V by 1 base; bases with no gene match: 9. The CDR3 is made up of 15 amino acids. Germline lookup yields CDR1 GTSNPN and CDR2 SVGIG (reference sequence).